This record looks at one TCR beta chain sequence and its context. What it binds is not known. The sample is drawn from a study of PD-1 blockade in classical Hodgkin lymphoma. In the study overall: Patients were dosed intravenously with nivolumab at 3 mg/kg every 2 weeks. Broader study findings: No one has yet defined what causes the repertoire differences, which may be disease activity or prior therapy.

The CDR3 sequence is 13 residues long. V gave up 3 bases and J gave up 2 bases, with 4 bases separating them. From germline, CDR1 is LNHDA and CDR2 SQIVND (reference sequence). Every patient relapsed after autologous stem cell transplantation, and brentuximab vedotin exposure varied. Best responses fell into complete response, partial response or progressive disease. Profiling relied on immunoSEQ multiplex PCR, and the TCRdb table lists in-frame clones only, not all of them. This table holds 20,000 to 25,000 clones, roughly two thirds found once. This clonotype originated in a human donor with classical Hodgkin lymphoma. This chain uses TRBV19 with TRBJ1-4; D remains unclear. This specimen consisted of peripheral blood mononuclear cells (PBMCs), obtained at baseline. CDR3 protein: CASSIRTNEKLFF. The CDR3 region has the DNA TGTGCCAGTAGTATTAGGACTAATGAAAAACTGTTTTTT. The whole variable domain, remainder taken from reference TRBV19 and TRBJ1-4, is DGGITQSPKYLFRKEGQNVTLSCEQNLNHDAMYWYRQDPGQGLRLIYYSQIVNDFQKGDIAEGYSVSREKKESFPLTVTSAQKNPTAFYLCASSIRTNEKLFFGSGTQLSVL.